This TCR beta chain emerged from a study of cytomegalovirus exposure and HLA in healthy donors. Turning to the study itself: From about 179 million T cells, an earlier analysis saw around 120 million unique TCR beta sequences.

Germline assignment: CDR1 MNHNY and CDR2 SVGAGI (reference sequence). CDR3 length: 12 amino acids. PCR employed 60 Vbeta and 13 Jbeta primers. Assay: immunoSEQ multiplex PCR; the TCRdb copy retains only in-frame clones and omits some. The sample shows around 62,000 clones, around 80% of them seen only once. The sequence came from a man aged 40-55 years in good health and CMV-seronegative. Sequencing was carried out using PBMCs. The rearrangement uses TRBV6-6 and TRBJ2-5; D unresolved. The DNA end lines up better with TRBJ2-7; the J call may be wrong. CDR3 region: CASSKDTYEQYF. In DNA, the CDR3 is TGTGCCAGCAGCAAAGATACCTACGAGCAGTACTTC.